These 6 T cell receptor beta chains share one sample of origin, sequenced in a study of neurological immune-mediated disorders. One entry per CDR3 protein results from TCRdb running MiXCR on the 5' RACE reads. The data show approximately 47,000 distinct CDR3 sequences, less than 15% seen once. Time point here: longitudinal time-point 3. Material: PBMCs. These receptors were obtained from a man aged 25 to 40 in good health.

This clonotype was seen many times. The CDR3 nucleotides are TGTGCCAGCAGTGCACCCCCGGGACTAGCGGGAGGGCATGAGCAGTTCTTC. It specifies CASSAPPGLAGGHEQFF. The rearrangement joins TRBV27 to TRBJ2-1; 16 nucleotides match TRBD2. Germline CDR1 MNHEY, CDR2 SMNVEV (reference sequence). The CDR3 length is 17 residues. J lost 8 bases, V lost 5 bases, and 9 bases had no gene match.

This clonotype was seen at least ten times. CDR3 nucleotide sequence: TGTGCCAGCAGTTTATACCCCCGGGCGAACACTGAAGCTTTCTTT. Its translation: CASSLYPRANTEAFF. The chain joins TRBV28 to TRBJ1-1; D gene uncertain. This CDR3 comprises 15 residues. V dropped 1 base and J dropped 1 base, with 10 bases sitting between them. Germline CDR1 reads MDHEN; CDR2 reads SYDVKM.

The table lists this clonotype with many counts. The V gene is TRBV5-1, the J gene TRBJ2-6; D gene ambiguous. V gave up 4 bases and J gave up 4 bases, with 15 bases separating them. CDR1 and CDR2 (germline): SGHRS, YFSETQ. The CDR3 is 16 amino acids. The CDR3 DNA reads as TGCGCCAGCAGCCCTGGACGGAGCCTGGGGGCCAACGTCCTGACTTTC. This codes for CASSPGRSLGANVLTF.

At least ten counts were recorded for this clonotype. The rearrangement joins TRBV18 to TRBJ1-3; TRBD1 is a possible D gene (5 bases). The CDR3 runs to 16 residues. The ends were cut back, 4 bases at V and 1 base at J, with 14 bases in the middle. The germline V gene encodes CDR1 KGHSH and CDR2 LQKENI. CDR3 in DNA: TGTGCCAGCTCACTAATGACAGTGGGATCTGGAAACACCATATATTTT. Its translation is CASSLMTVGSGNTIYF.

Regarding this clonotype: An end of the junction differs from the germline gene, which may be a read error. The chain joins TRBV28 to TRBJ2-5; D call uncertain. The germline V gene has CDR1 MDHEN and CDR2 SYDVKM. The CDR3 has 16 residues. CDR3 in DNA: TGTGTCAGCAGTTTATCCAGGCGCTTATACCAAGAGACCCAGTACTTC. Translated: CVSSLSRRLYQETQYF. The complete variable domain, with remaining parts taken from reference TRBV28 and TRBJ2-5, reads DVKVTQSSRYLVKRTGEKVFLECVQDMDHENMFWYRQDPGLGLRLIYFSYDVKMKEKGDIPEGYSVSREKKERFSLILESASTNQTSMYLCVSSLSRRLYQETQYFGPGTRLLVL.

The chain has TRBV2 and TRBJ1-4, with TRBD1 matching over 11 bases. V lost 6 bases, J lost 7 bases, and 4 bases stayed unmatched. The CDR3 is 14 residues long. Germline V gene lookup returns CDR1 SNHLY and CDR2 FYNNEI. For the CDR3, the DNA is TGTGCCAGCAGAATCGGGACAGGGGGTGAAAAACTGTTTTTT. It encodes CASRIGTGGEKLFF. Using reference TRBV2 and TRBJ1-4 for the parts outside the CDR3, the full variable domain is EPEVTQTPSHQVTQMGQEVILRCVPISNHLYFYWYRQILGQKVEFLVSFYNNEISEKSEIFDDQFSVERPDGSNFTLKIRSTKLEDSAMYFCASRIGTGGEKLFFGSGTQLSVL.